Listed here are 10 T cell receptor beta chains from one sample, sequenced in a study of cytomegalovirus exposure and HLA in healthy donors. PCR was performed using 60 Vbeta and 13 Jbeta primers. TCRdb's copy holds only in-frame clones and misses some; the assay was immunoSEQ multiplex PCR. The table has approximately 140,000 clones, 70% to 80% seen once. The sample consisted of PBMCs. The origin of the receptors is a human donor in good health.

The J gene is TRBJ1-6, the V gene TRBV4-2, with 7 bases fitting TRBD1. Germline V gene lookup returns CDR1 LGHNA and CDR2 YNFKEQ. This CDR3 has 17 residues. V gave up 3 bases and J gave up 0 bases; unmatched junction bases: 5. The CDR3 coding sequence is TGTGCCAGCAGCCATCCACAGGGGCGCTCCTATAATTCACCCCTCCACTTT. It codes for CASSHPQGRSYNSPLHF.

This chain connects TRBV4-2 to TRBJ2-7; 9 nucleotides match TRBD1. Germline loops: CDR1 LGHNA, CDR2 YNFKEQ. This CDR3 is 14 amino acids long. V lost 3 bases, J lost 0 bases, and 0 bases stayed unmatched. CDR3 protein: CASSQDRGSYEQYF. The CDR3 nucleotides are TGTGCCAGCAGCCAGGACAGGGGCTCCTACGAGCAGTACTTC.

The J gene is TRBJ2-1, the V gene TRBV7-9; 9 nucleotides align to TRBD1. The CDR3 runs to 16 residues. The trim removed 2 bases at V and 8 bases at J, leaving 10 bases unmatched. Germline CDR1 reads SEHNR; CDR2 reads FQNEAQ (reference sequence). The CDR3 DNA reads as TGTGCCAGCAGCTTAATGTTTGGGACAGGGCTAGATGAGCAGTTCTTC. As protein: CASSLMFGTGLDEQFF. Full variable domain (remainder filled in from reference TRBV7-9 and TRBJ2-1): DTGVSQNPRHKITKRGQNVTFRCDPISEHNRLYWYRQTLGQGPEFLTYFQNEAQLEKSRLLSDRFSAERPKGSFSTLEIQRTEQGDSAMYLCASSLMFGTGLDEQFFGPGTRLTVL.

CDR3 sequence reads: CASSAMGAPKETQYF. CDR3 DNA sequence: TGTGCCAGCAGTGCGATGGGGGCCCCCAAAGAGACCCAGTACTTC. The genes are TRBV28 and TRBJ2-5, with D tentatively TRBD1 (6 bases). V lost 5 bases and J lost 3, with 16 bases in between. CDR1 is MDHEN, CDR2 SYDVKM, per germline. CDR3 size: 15 residues.

V usage is TRBV11-3 and J usage is TRBJ2-1; 10 positions agree with TRBD1. Germline CDR1 and CDR2: SGHNT and YENEEA. The V gene end was trimmed by 3 bases and the J gene end by 10 bases; junction bases not matched to a gene: 9. This CDR3 is 15 amino acids long. The DNA for the CDR3 is TGTGCCAGCAGCTTTCGACAGGGGGCGCGGATAGAGCAGTTCTTC. Amino acids: CASSFRQGARIEQFF.

The genes are TRBV6-5 and TRBJ2-7; 8 bases line up with TRBD1. V trimming: 2 bases; J trimming: 1 base; junction bases outside the gene matches: 7. The CDR3 sequence is 16 residues long. CDR1 and CDR2 from the germline V gene are MNHEY and SVGAGI. CDR3 sequence: CASSYGSGTGSYEQYF. CDR3 coding DNA: TGTGCCAGCAGTTACGGGTCCGGGACAGGTTCCTACGAGCAGTACTTC.

The rearrangement uses TRBV30 and TRBJ2-3, with D perhaps matching TRBD1 (6 bases). This CDR3 comprises 13 residues. The V gene lost 8 bases and the J gene lost 1 base, with 13 bases spanning the gap. The germline CDR1 and CDR2 sequences are GTSNPN and SVGIG (reference sequence). The CDR3 DNA is TGTGCCGAGGGGACATCGGGCACAGATACGCAGTATTTT. Residues: CAEGTSGTDTQYF.

V usage is TRBV5-1 and J usage is TRBJ2-1; no firm D call. Between the trimmed V and J ends, which lost 2 bases and 7 bases, there was a span of 16 bases. The CDR3 contains 15 residues. Germline V gene data show CDR1 as SGHRS and CDR2 as YFSETQ. Here the CDR3 reads CASSFPGSLVNEQFF. Here the CDR3 DNA reads TGCGCCAGCAGCTTCCCCGGTAGCCTGGTGAATGAGCAGTTCTTC.

V is TRBV10-3 and J is TRBJ2-3; 9 nucleotides agree with TRBD2. The CDR3 loop spans 15 amino acids. J lost 5 bases, V lost 2 bases, and 5 bases had no gene match. Germline CDR1 and CDR2: ENHRY and SYGVKD. As DNA, the CDR3 is TGTGCCATCAGTGAGGTGGCGGGAGGGGGAGATACGCAGTATTTT. Amino acids: CAISEVAGGGDTQYF.

Only a few counts were recorded for this clone. The chain uses TRBV11-1 and TRBJ2-7; 8 positions agree with TRBD2. Germline V gene lookup returns CDR1 SGHAT and CDR2 FQDESV (reference sequence). Trimming cost V 3 bases and J 5 bases; bases outside gene matches: 9. CDR3 length: 15 amino acids. Here the CDR3 reads CASSLWREVPHEQYF. The CDR3 coding sequence is TGTGCCAGCAGCTTGTGGCGGGAGGTACCCCACGAGCAGTACTTC.